This record covers a single T cell receptor beta chain. The antigen this receptor binds is unknown. No per-base quality is available; no much larger clone lies one base away. The CDR3 regions of human TCRbeta chains were subjected to immunosequencing. The source study handled its data this way. TCRs in the repertoires were compared against a reference library of SARS-CoV-2-specific TCRs that had been generated with the MIRA antigen-specificity platform. Breadth was defined as the fraction of unique TCRs that were SARS-CoV-2-associated. Depth was defined as the fraction of total T cells that were SARS-CoV-2-associated. Using the MIRA data, each spike-specific TCR was assigned both to the spike region to which the TCR was reactive and to a CD4 or CD8 class. Log10-transformed breadth and depth values were compared by one-way ANOVA with Sidak's multiple comparisons tests. Not all clones reach the TCRdb copy of this immuneACCESS table, which keeps in-frame sequences only. Checked studies attribute under half of the gap to unresolved V genes and leave the rest unexplained. That table is the source of V, J and clone size, and D and trimming were worked out from the DNA. The sample profile shows 200,000 or so clones; about 94% of them were found once. In total, the top ten clones hold 9.2% of the sample.

The data derive from a study of T cell responses to AZD1222 COVID-19 vaccine (dated by TCRdb to 2020 to 2023). For the wider study: AZD1222 recipients with second doses at about 4 weeks or about 12 weeks were pooled, because spike-specific TCR depth and breadth did not differ between schedules. TCR sequencing was performed for roughly 240 trial participants, of whom some 200 were given two doses of AZD1222 and roughly 25 were given two doses of MenACWY control vaccine. Trial participants were enrolled into age subgroups of 18-55, 56-69 and 70-plus years, which contained around 140, 26 and 57 TCR-sequenced participants, respectively. Results the study describes overall, beyond this receptor: After two AZD1222 doses, both the breadth and the depth of spike-specific TCRs were significantly higher than at day 0 and than in MenACWY recipients. In the small 56-69-year group, the increase in depth fell short of significance, most likely because of low power. CD4 TCRs associated with the vaccine covered the entire spike protein, and the dominant responses were in regions 160-218 and 743-854. Because no samples from the day 14 peak response were available, repertoires could be characterized only after the peak T cell response. Most participants were white British and females outnumbered males, and the authors suggested that clonal diversity may have been underestimated. Conclusions about previously exposed vaccinees are limited, since just a handful of AZD1222 recipients were seropositive for SARS-CoV-2 at baseline. Epitopes outside the regions mutated in the B.1.351 and B.1.1.7 variants were reportedly recognized by nearly half of the unique spike-specific TCRs.

The CDR3 holds 18 amino acids from the cysteine to the phenylalanine. Only the CDR3 DNA stays, 54 bases, in frame from base 1. This sample's time point label indicates: baseline before first vaccination. Vaccinee samples were obtained from the UK trials COV001 and COV002, which included a single-blind randomized controlled phase 2/3 trial of AZD1222 (ChAdOx1 nCoV-19) in healthy adults. For TCRbeta chain sequencing, PBMC samples were collected from trial participants at day 0 and at day 28 after the second dose. The chain was built from TRBV21-1 and TRBJ2-6; TRBD2 is the table's D call and was not checked against the DNA. TRBV21-1 is assigned pseudogene status. The source material was peripheral blood, sampled on day 0 of AZD1222 vaccination. The receptor's source is an adult in good health. The nucleotides are TGTGCCAGCAGCAAAGTCGGGGATGGTCACTCTGGGGCCAACGTCCTGACTTTC. The encoded protein is CASSKVGDGHSGANVLTF.